This TCR beta chain appears in the sequencing data of a study of graft-versus-host responses after intestinal transplantation. Study overall: Multivisceral, liver-intestinal, or isolated intestinal grafts went to recipients.

Assay: immunoSEQ multiplex PCR; the TCRdb copy retains only in-frame clones and omits some. The sample lists 73,000 or so clones, nearly 90% occurring once. To note about this clone: Its specificity is unknown.

Germline CDR1 reads MNHEY; CDR2 reads SMNVEV (reference sequence). The CDR3 has 13 residues. V gave up 5 bases and J gave up 6 bases; unmatched junction bases: 5. Sequenced here: unstimulated CD8+ T cells sorted from spleen or lymph node cells, sampled before transplant. The chain is built from TRBV27 and TRBJ2-3, with 7 bases that match TRBD1. The clonotype comes from a human donor who was the organ donor for an intestinal transplant. In nucleotides, the CDR3 is TGTGCCAGCAGTCCCATGACAGGGGATACGCAGTATTTT. It specifies CASSPMTGDTQYF.